Each of the 9 T cell receptor beta chains below was sequenced from the same sample in a study of shared clonotypes between healthy human individuals. The protocol was immunoSEQ multiplex PCR, while the TCRdb copy is restricted to in-frame clones and leaves out a portion. The repertoire consists of millions of clones, with around 94% occurring once and the leading ten covering around 0.15%. The sample comprised naive CD4+ T cells sorted from blood. Subset denoted: CD45RA+ positively selected. These receptors originate from a man aged 18 to 35 in good health.

In DNA form, the CDR3 reads TGTGCCAGCCGCTACAACAGGGGGAACACTGAAGCTTTCTTT. Residues: CASRYNRGNTEAFF. The genes are TRBV6-5 and TRBJ1-1, with TRBD1 identical over 7 bases. V shed 8 bases and J 1 base; nucleotides not matched to a gene: 7. The length of the CDR3 is 14 residues. Germline values: CDR1 MNHEY, CDR2 SVGAGI.

In its sample, this clone was seen once. The sample contains more than one DNA sequence encoding this CDR3. The CDR3 DNA reads as TGTGCCAGCAGTCCACCGGGGGGGTATGGCTACACCTTC. It codes for CASSPPGGYGYTF. This sequence joins TRBV28 and TRBJ1-2, with D possibly being TRBD1 (5 bases). This CDR3 has 13 amino acids. Germline CDR1 reads MDHEN; CDR2 reads SYDVKM. V was cut by 5 bases and J by 5 bases, with 12 bases left in between.

J is TRBJ2-6 and V is TRBV19; possibly TRBD1 for D (5 bases). V was cut by 1 base and J by 4 bases, with 11 bases left in between. The CDR3 has 16 residues. The germline gives CDR1 LNHDA, CDR2 SQIVND (reference sequence). In DNA form, the CDR3 reads TGTGCCAGTAGTATAGGGGTGACAGTCGGGGCCAACGTCCTGACTTTC. Translated: CASSIGVTVGANVLTF.

This chain connects TRBV27 to TRBJ1-1, with D possibly matching TRBD1 (5 bases). The CDR3 covers 16 residues. V was shortened by 0 bases and J by 8 bases, with 19 bases between the two germline ends. Germline CDR1 is MNHEY and CDR2 is SMNVEV (reference sequence). CDR3 in DNA: TGTGCCAGCAGTTTATCGATAGGGACGGCGTTTTTCGAAGCTTTCTTT. Translation: CASSLSIGTAFFEAFF.

With respect to this clone: The same CDR3 arises from other DNA sequences in this sample as well. J is TRBJ1-2 and V is TRBV29-1; no definite D call. Trimming took off 5 bases at V and 1 base at J, with 8 bases between the two ends. Germline V lookup: CDR1 SQVTM, CDR2 ANQGSEA. The CDR3 runs 12 residues. The CDR3 DNA is TGCAGCGTTTCCGGGAGTAACTATGGCTACACCTTC. Protein product: CSVSGSNYGYTF.

The gene calls are TRBV7-2 and TRBJ2-5; TRBD2 matches 8 bases. The V segment lost 4 bases and the J segment 5 bases; nucleotides outside the gene matches: 15. Germline assignment: CDR1 SGHTA and CDR2 FQGNSA. The CDR3 is 17 residues long. CDR3 nucleotides: TGTGCCAGCAGCTCCTCAGCCGGGACTAGAGTGGGCGAGACCCAGTACTTC. It is translated as CASSSSAGTRVGETQYF. The full variable domain, completed using reference TRBV7-2 and TRBJ2-5, is GAGVSQSPSNKVTEKGKDVELRCDPISGHTALYWYRQSLGQGLEFLIYFQGNSAPDKSGLPSDRFSAERTGGSVSTLTIQRTQQEDSAVYLCASSSSAGTRVGETQYFGPGTRLLVL.

The genes are TRBV19 and TRBJ2-4, with 7 bases fitting TRBD2. Unmatched junction bases numbered 2, after V lost 5 bases and J lost 1 base. CDR1 is LNHDA, CDR2 SQIVND, per germline (reference sequence). This CDR3 spans 14 amino acids. DNA of the CDR3: TGTGCCAGTAGTGACGGGAGGGCCAAAAACATTCAGTACTTC. This translates into CASSDGRAKNIQYF.

The chain couples TRBV2 to TRBJ2-7; tentative D call: TRBD1 (5 bases). The V end lost 5 bases, the J end lost 2 bases, and 13 bases lay between the germline ends. In germline, CDR1 is SNHLY, CDR2 FYNNEI. This CDR3 has 14 residues. Here the CDR3 reads CASSKGRQTYEQYF. Written as DNA, the CDR3 is TGTGCCAGCAGTAAGGGTAGACAGACCTACGAGCAGTACTTC.

This rearrangement joins TRBV27 to TRBJ2-5; 10 nucleotides align to TRBD1. The J call may be faulty, since TRBJ2-7 better matches the DNA end. CDR3 size: 14 residues. The germline V gene encodes CDR1 MNHEY and CDR2 SMNVEV (reference sequence). CDR3 residues: CASGRGQGLYEQYF. Written as DNA, the CDR3 is TGTGCCAGCGGAAGGGGACAGGGGCTTTACGAGCAGTACTTC.